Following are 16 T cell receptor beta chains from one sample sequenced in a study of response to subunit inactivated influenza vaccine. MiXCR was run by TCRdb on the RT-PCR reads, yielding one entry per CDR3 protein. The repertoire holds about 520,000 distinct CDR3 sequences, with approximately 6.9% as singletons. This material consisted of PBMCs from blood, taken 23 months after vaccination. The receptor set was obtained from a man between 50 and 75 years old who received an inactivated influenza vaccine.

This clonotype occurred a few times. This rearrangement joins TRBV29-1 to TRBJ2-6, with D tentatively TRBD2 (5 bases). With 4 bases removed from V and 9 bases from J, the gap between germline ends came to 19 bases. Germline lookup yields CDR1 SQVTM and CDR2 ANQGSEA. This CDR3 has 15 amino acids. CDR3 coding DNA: TGCAGCGTTGCCGGGATAGCGACCTCAAACAACGTCCTGACTTTC. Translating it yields CSVAGIATSNNVLTF. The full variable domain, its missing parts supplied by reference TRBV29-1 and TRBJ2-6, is SAVISQKPSRDICQRGTSLTIQCQVDSQVTMMFWYRQQPGQSLTLIATANQGSEATYESGFVIDKFPISRPNLTFSTLTVSNMSPEDSSIYLCSVAGIATSNNVLTFGAGSRLTVL.

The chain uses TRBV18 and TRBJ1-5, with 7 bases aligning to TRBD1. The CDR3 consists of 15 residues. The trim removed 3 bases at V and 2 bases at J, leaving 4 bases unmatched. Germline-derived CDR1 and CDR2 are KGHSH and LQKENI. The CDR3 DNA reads TGTGCCAGCTCACCCGGACAGGCGCGCAATCAGCCCCAGCATTTT. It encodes CASSPGQARNQPQHF.

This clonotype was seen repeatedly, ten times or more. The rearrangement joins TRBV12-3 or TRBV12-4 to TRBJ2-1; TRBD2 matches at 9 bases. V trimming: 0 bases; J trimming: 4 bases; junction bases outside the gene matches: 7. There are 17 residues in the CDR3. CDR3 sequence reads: CASSLALTSGHYNEQFF. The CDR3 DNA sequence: TGTGCCAGCAGTTTAGCGCTGACTAGCGGACATTACAATGAGCAGTTCTTC.

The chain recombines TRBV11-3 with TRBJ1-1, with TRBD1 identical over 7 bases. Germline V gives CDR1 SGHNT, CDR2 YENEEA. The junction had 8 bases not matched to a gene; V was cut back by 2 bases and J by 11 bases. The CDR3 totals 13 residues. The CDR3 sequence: CASSLSGQDSAFF. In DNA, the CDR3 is TGTGCCAGCAGCTTAAGTGGACAGGATTCGGCTTTCTTT.

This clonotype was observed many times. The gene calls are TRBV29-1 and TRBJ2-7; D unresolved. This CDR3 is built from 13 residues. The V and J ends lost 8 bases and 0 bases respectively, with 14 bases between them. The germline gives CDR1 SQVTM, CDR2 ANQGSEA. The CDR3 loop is CSFMLGSSYEQYF. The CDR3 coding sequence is TGCAGCTTCATGCTAGGAAGCTCCTACGAGCAGTACTTC.

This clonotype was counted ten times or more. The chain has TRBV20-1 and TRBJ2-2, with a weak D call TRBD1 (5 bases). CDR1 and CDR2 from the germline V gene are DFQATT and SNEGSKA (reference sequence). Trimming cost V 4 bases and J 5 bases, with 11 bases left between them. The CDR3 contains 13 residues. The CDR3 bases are TGCAGTGCTACCAGGGTTCGAACCGGGGAGCTGTTTTTT. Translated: CSATRVRTGELFF.

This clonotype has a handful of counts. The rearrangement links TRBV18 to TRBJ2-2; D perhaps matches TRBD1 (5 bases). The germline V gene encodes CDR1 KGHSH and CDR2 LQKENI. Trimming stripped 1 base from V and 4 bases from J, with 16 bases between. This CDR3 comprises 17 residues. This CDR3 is CASSPLTRATGTGELFF. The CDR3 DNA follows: TGTGCCAGCTCACCACTTACCAGGGCAACGGGCACCGGGGAGCTGTTTTTT.

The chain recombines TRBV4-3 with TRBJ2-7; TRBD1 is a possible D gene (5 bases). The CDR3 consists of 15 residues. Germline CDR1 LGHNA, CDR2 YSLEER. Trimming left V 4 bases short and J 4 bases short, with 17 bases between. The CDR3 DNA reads TGCGCCAGCAGCCGAAACAGGTTCTCCGGTTACGAGCAGTACTTC. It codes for CASSRNRFSGYEQYF.

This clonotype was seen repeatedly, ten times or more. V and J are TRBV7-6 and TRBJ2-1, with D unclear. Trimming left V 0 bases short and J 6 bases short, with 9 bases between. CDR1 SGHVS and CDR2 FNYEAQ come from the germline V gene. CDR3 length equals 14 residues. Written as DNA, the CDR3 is TGTGCCAGCAGCTTAGCCCGCCCTAGCAATGAGCAGTTCTTC. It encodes CASSLARPSNEQFF.

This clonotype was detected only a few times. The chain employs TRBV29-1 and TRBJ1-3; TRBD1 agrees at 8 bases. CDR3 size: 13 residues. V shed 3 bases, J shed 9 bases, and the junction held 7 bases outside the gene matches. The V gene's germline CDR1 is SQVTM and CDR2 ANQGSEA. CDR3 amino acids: CSVDTDRAGTIYF. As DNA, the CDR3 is TGCAGCGTTGACACGGACAGGGCTGGCACCATATATTTT.

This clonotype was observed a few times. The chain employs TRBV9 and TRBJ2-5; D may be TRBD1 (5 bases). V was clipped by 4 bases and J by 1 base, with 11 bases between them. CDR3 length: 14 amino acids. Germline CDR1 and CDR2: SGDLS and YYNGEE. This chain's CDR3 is CASSNTGSQETQYF. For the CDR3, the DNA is TGTGCCAGCAGCAACACAGGTAGCCAAGAGACCCAGTACTTC.

In DNA, the CDR3 is TGTGCCAGCAGCTTAGGGGAGTATAGCCGCACAGATACGCAGTATTTT. The encoded protein is CASSLGEYSRTDTQYF. V and J are TRBV11-3 and TRBJ2-3; D may be TRBD2 (5 bases). In germline, CDR1 is SGHNT, CDR2 YENEEA. The CDR3 extends over 16 amino acids. Trimming took 1 base from V and 1 from J, leaving 12 bases between them.

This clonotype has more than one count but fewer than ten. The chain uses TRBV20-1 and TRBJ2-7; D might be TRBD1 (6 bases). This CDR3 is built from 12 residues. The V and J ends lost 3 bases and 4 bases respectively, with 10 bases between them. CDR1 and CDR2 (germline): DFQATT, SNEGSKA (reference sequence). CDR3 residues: CSASFQGYEQYF. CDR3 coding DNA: TGCAGTGCTAGCTTCCAGGGGTACGAGCAGTACTTC.

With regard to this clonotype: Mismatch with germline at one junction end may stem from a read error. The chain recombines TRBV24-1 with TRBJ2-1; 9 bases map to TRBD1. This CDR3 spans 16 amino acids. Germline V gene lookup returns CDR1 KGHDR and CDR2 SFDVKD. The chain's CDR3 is CATSAQVGQGMNERFF. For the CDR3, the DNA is TGTGCCACCAGTGCCCAGGTAGGACAGGGGATGAATGAGCGGTTCTTC.

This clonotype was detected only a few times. Here the CDR3 DNA reads TGCGCCAGCAGCCAAGATCTGGCAGGGCGCAAGCCCCAGCATTTT. Its translation: CASSQDLAGRKPQHF. The chain has TRBV4-3 and TRBJ1-5, with D perhaps TRBD1 (5 bases). This CDR3 has 15 residues. Germline V gene sequence: CDR1 LGHNA, CDR2 YSLEER. V was trimmed by 0 bases and J by 8 bases, leaving 14 bases between them.

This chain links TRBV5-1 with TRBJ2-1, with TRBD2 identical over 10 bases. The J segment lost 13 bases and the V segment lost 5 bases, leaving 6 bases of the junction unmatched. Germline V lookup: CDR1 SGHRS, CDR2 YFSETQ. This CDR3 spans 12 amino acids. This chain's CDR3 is CASRKAGGLQFF. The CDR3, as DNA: TGCGCCAGCAGGAAAGCGGGGGGGCTTCAGTTCTTC.